A single T cell receptor (beta chain) is shown here with its context. Antigen: not known. This entry is derived from a study of human CD8 memory T cell subsets. Study-wide results and limits: This study sequenced T cell receptor beta chains only.

Generation of TCR beta libraries used UMI-labeled 5' RACE. TCRdb reprocessed the 5' RACE reads and keeps a single row for each CDR3 protein, giving no DNA. The repertoire shows around 3,400 distinct CDR3 sequences; the top ten hold around 33%. CDR3 length: 12 amino acids. The V gene's germline CDR1 is DFQATT and CDR2 SNEGSKA (reference sequence). Total CD8+ T cells were enriched by negative magnetic separation. From duplicate vials of 150,000 sorted CD8+ T cells per subset, RNA was isolated. The sample taken for sequencing was CD8+ effector memory T cells (TEM) sorted from PBMCs. This sample's subset: effector memory CD8 T cells, CCR7- CD45RO+ CD95+. This clonotype was obtained from a human donor in good health. The chain employs TRBV20-1 and TRBJ2-7; TCRdb gives TRBD1 as the D gene, but with no DNA this cannot be confirmed. Here the CDR3 reads CSANTGGYEQYF.